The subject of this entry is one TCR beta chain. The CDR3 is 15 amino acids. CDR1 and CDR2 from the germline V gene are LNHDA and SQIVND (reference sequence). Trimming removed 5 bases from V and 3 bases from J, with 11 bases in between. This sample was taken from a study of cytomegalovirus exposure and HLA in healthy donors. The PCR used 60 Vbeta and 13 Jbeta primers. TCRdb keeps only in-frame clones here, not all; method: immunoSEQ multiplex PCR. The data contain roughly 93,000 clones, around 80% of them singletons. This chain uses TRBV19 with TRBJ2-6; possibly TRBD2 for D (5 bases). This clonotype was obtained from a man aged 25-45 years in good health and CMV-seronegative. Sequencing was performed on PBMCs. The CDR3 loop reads CASSFRRGGANVLTF. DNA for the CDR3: TGTGCCAGTAGTTTTCGTCGGGGTGGGGCCAACGTCCTGACTTTC. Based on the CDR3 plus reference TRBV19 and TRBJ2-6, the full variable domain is DGGITQSPKYLFRKEGQNVTLSCEQNLNHDAMYWYRQDPGQGLRLIYYSQIVNDFQKGDIAEGYSVSREKKESFPLTVTSAQKNPTAFYLCASSFRRGGANVLTFGAGSRLTVL.